These 19 T cell receptor beta chains share one sample of origin, sequenced in a study of blood T cell repertoires in COVID-19. Profiled with immunoSEQ multiplex PCR; TCRdb holds only in-frame clones, not every one. The sample lists around 340,000 clones, approximately 83% occurring once. The sample comprised PBMCs or T cells enriched from blood (not recorded which). These receptors were taken from a woman aged 35 to 49 with acute COVID-19.

The rearrangement links TRBV3-1 (or the pseudogene TRBV3-2) to TRBJ2-1; 9 positions match TRBD1. In germline, CDR1 is LGHDT, CDR2 YNNKEL (reference sequence). Trimming cost V 1 base and J 4 bases; bases outside gene matches: 5. The length of the CDR3 is 16 residues. The CDR3 coding sequence is TGTGCCAGCAGCCAAGCTCGGGACAGGGTATACAATGAGCAGTTCTTC. Protein sequence: CASSQARDRVYNEQFF.

Notes on this clone: The same CDR3 is also encoded by other DNA sequences in this sample. The genes are TRBV5-5 and TRBJ1-4; no firm D call. The CDR3 length is 15 residues. Germline loops: CDR1 SGHKS, CDR2 YYEKEE (reference sequence). The V gene lost 0 bases and the J gene lost 0 bases, with 6 bases spanning the gap. CDR3 in DNA: TGTGCCAGCAGCTTGGTTACAGCAACTAATGAAAAACTGTTTTTT. It specifies CASSLVTATNEKLFF.

The chain uses TRBV28 and TRBJ1-2, with 9 bases fitting TRBD1. Trimming at V came to 3 bases and at J to 8 bases, leaving 7 bases not matched to a gene. This CDR3 contains 14 residues. Looked up from germline, CDR1 is MDHEN and CDR2 is SYDVKM. CDR3 sequence reads: CASSFQGTGLGYTF. The CDR3 DNA sequence: TGTGCCAGCAGTTTTCAGGGGACAGGGTTGGGCTACACCTTC.

The gene calls are TRBV3-1 (or the pseudogene TRBV3-2) and TRBJ1-1; D gene unclear. The CDR3 spans 12 residues. The V end was cut by 0 bases, the J end by 4 bases, with 3 bases between. From germline, CDR1 is LGHDT and CDR2 YNNKEL (reference sequence). CDR3 amino acids: CASSQDITEAFF. In DNA form, the CDR3 reads TGTGCCAGCAGCCAAGATATCACTGAAGCTTTCTTT.

This clone was seen a single time. This chain connects TRBV9 to TRBJ2-1; D is possibly TRBD2 (5 bases). Germline values: CDR1 SGDLS, CDR2 YYNGEE. The CDR3 spans 12 residues. V lost 9 bases to trimming and J lost 6 bases, with 13 bases between them. CDR3 loop: CATGNSGNEQFF. The CDR3, as DNA: TGTGCCACGGGGAACTCCGGCAATGAGCAGTTCTTC.

The J gene is TRBJ1-1, the V gene TRBV9, with 8 bases matching TRBD1. This CDR3 has 16 amino acids. J gave up 5 bases and V 0 bases, and 9 bases lay outside the gene matches. Germline values: CDR1 SGDLS, CDR2 YYNGEE. Here the CDR3 reads CASSVGAGGVFTEAFF. CDR3 sequence (DNA): TGTGCCAGCAGCGTAGGCGCAGGGGGCGTATTTACTGAAGCTTTCTTT.

This rearrangement joins TRBV4-3 to TRBJ1-2, with a possible D match to TRBD1 (6 bases). In germline, CDR1 is LGHNA, CDR2 YSLEER. V was cut by 1 base and J by 2 bases, with 11 bases left in between. The CDR3 covers 15 residues. In DNA, the CDR3 is TGCGCCAGCAGCCAAGTACAGGGTTTAAACTATGGCTACACCTTC. It encodes CASSQVQGLNYGYTF.

This chain uses TRBV2 with TRBJ1-3, with D maybe TRBD1 (6 bases). The CDR3 loop spans 14 amino acids. The V and J ends lost 9 bases and 0 bases respectively, with 12 bases between them. Germline V gives CDR1 SNHLY, CDR2 FYNNEI. CDR3: CASYRVRSGNTIYF. The CDR3 DNA is TGTGCCAGTTACAGGGTTCGCTCTGGAAACACCATATATTTT.

The rearrangement joins TRBV27 to TRBJ1-1; D gene unclear. Trimming pared 6 bases from V and 5 bases from J, leaving 19 bases between. CDR1 is MNHEY and CDR2 is SMNVEV in the germline V gene (reference sequence). CDR3 length: 15 amino acids. The CDR3: CASSPTGLVGTEAFF. The CDR3 nucleotides are TGTGCCAGCAGCCCGACGGGATTGGTGGGGACTGAAGCTTTCTTT.

On this clone itself: The same CDR3 can be traced to other DNA sequences in this sample. The chain links TRBV9 to TRBJ1-3, with a possible D match to TRBD1 (6 bases). Trimming took off 3 bases at V and 1 base at J, with 8 bases between the two ends. CDR1 and CDR2 from the germline V gene are SGDLS and YYNGEE. CDR3 length: 14 residues. CDR3 DNA sequence: TGTGCCAGCAGCGCAACAGGGTCTGGAAACACCATATATTTT. Its translation: CASSATGSGNTIYF. The full variable domain, in which reference TRBV9 and TRBJ1-3 provide the parts outside the CDR3, is DSGVTQTPKHLITATGQRVTLRCSPRSGDLSVYWYQQSLDQGLQFLIQYYNGEERAKGNILERFSAQQFPDLHSELNLSSLELGDSALYFCASSATGSGNTIYFGEGSWLTVV.

The J gene is TRBJ1-5, the V gene TRBV5-6, with 10 bases that match TRBD1. V gave up 4 bases and J gave up 3 bases; unmatched junction bases: 4. Germline V gives CDR1 SGHDT, CDR2 YYEEEE. The CDR3 runs to 15 residues. The CDR3 sequence is CASSRGQGNNQPQHF. The CDR3 DNA reads TGTGCCAGCAGCCGGGGACAGGGGAACAATCAGCCCCAGCATTTT.

This clone was picked up a small number of times. The chain links TRBV5-6 to TRBJ1-6; 8 nucleotides match TRBD1. The CDR3 extends over 16 amino acids. Germline CDR1 and CDR2: SGHDT and YYEEEE. Germline trimming cut 4 bases from V and 8 bases from J; bases unmatched to any gene: 11. The CDR3, as DNA: TGTGCCAGCAGCATTCGACAGGGGTCAATATATTCACCCCTCCACTTT. Translated: CASSIRQGSIYSPLHF.

The rearrangement links TRBV19 to TRBJ2-2, with 7 bases aligning to TRBD2. The length of the CDR3 is 13 residues. Trimming took 8 bases from V and 6 from J; bases not matched to a gene: 6. From germline, CDR1 is LNHDA and CDR2 SQIVND (reference sequence). CDR3 bases: TGTGCCAGTGGCAGGGAGGGAGCCGGGGAGCTGTTTTTT. Encoded protein: CASGREGAGELFF.

This clone was observed a handful of times. The rearrangement joins TRBV7-6 to TRBJ2-5; D ambiguous. Germline-derived CDR1 and CDR2 are SGHVS and FNYEAQ. V lost 5 bases and J 0 bases, leaving 7 bases between the germline ends. CDR3 length: 13 residues. CDR3 sequence reads: CASSPRDQETQYF. CDR3 sequence (DNA): TGTGCCAGCAGCCCCCGGGACCAAGAGACCCAGTACTTC.

This clone has more than one count but fewer than ten. The chain recombines TRBV9 with TRBJ2-1; 7 nucleotides align to TRBD2. CDR1 is SGDLS and CDR2 is YYNGEE in the germline V gene. The length of the CDR3 is 15 residues. The trim removed 0 bases at V and 5 bases at J, leaving 5 bases unmatched. The DNA of the CDR3 is TGTGCCAGCAGCGTAGGTTGGGACTACAACAATGAGCAGTTCTTC. It translates to CASSVGWDYNNEQFF.

This rearrangement joins TRBV20-1 to TRBJ2-7, with TRBD2 as a possible D gene (6 bases). The CDR3 loop spans 15 amino acids. The germline gives CDR1 DFQATT, CDR2 SNEGSKA (reference sequence). The V and J ends lost 3 bases and 3 bases respectively, with 18 bases between them. CDR3 sequence: CSASGQASVLYEQYF. For the CDR3, the DNA is TGCAGTGCTAGTGGGCAGGCTAGCGTCCTCTACGAGCAGTACTTC.

V gene TRBV10-3 combines with J gene TRBJ2-7; TRBD1 aligns across 12 bases. V shed 2 bases, J shed 4 bases, and the junction held 12 bases outside the gene matches. CDR3 length: 18 amino acids. The germline gives CDR1 ENHRY, CDR2 SYGVKD. In DNA form, the CDR3 reads TGTGCCATCAGTGAGGGGATGGGACAGGGGGCGGGTGGTTACGAGCAGTACTTC. Amino acids: CAISEGMGQGAGGYEQYF.

The V and J genes are TRBV7-9 and TRBJ1-5, with 8 bases that match TRBD1. The junction had 6 bases not matched to a gene; V was cut back by 5 bases and J by 3 bases. CDR3 length equals 15 residues. From germline, CDR1 is SEHNR and CDR2 FQNEAQ (reference sequence). The CDR3 coding sequence is TGTGCCAGCAGCCTACAGGGGGATCTCAATCAGCCCCAGCATTTT. It translates to CASSLQGDLNQPQHF.

The chain carries TRBV15 and TRBJ1-6; 9 positions match TRBD1. The CDR3 runs 16 residues. Germline V gene lookup returns CDR1 LNHNV and CDR2 YYDKDF (reference sequence). V shed 2 bases, J shed 8 bases, and the junction held 7 bases outside the gene matches. CDR3 sequence (DNA): TGTGCCACCAGCAGATCTGCCGGGACAGGGTATTCACCCCTCCACTTT. Translated, it gives CATSRSAGTGYSPLHF.